The clone carrying this T cell receptor (beta chain) was picked up a small number of times. The antigen remains unidentified. A single record per CDR3 protein comes from TCRdb applying MiXCR to the RT-PCR reads. The table shows hundreds of thousands of distinct CDR3 sequences, with over 25% occurring only once. The data stem from a study of response to subunit inactivated influenza vaccine. General study points: Authors suggested each seasonal influenza vaccination recruits few new T cells.

The CDR3 runs 15 residues. The ends were cut back, 2 bases at V and 4 bases at J, with 16 bases in the middle. Per the germline V gene, CDR1 is SGHKS and CDR2 is YYEKEE (reference sequence). The material sequenced was CD4+ T cells sorted from PBMCs, taken 5 days after vaccination. The TCR sequence derives from a man between 50 and 59 years old who received an inactivated influenza vaccine. The chain is built from TRBV5-5 and TRBJ2-7; D is unresolved. The CDR3 spells CASSLDPLASYEQYF. The CDR3 DNA reads TGTGCCAGCAGCTTAGATCCTTTGGCCTCTTACGAGCAGTACTTC.